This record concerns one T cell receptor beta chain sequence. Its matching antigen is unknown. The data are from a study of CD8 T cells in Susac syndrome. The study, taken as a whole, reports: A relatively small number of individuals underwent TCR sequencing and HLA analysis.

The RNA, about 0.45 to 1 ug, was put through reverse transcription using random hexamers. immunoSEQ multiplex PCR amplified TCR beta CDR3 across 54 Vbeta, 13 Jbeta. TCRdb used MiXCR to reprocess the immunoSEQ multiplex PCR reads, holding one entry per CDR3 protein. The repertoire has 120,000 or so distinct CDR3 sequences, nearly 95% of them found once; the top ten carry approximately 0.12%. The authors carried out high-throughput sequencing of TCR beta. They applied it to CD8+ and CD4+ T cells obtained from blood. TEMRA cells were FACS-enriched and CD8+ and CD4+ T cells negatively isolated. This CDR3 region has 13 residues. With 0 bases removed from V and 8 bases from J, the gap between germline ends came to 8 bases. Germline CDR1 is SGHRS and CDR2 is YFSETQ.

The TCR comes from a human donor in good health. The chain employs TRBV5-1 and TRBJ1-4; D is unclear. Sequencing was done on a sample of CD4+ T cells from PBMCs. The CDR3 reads CASSLGHVEKLFF. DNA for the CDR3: TGCGCCAGCAGCTTGGGACATGTGGAAAAACTGTTTTTT.